The rows below give T cell receptor beta chains drawn from one sample of a study of blood T cell repertoires in COVID-19. The assay was immunoSEQ multiplex PCR, and TCRdb's table has in-frame clones only and misses some. The table has approximately 350,000 clones, about four fifths seen once. The specimen sequenced was PBMCs or T cells enriched from blood (not recorded which). The receptor source for this set is a woman in her fifties or sixties who had recovered from COVID-19. CDR3s include the opening cysteine and the closing phenylalanine or tryptophan. A row's size may be missing; if present it is once, few, many or a size class.

CDR3 protein: CASSSDDSYRRLTDTQYF
clone size: -
V gene: TRBV7-2

CDR3 protein: CASSQVNAGAFF
clone size: -
V gene: TRBV16

CDR3 protein: CAISRTGTDQPQHF
clone size: -
V gene: TRBV10-3

CDR3 protein: CASSFLFVTDGSSYEQYF
clone size: -
V gene: TRBV5-1

CDR3 protein: CAGQGTYEQYF
clone size: -
V gene: TRBV11-3

CDR3 protein: CASSQEQLVGGTDTQYF
clone size: -
V gene: TRBV4-1

CDR3 protein: CASSVGPGWNTEAFF
clone size: -
V gene: TRBV9

CDR3 protein: CASSPRQGRNQPQHF
clone size: -
V gene: TRBV19

CDR3 protein: CASSVAGLAAQYF
clone size: -
V gene: TRBV9

CDR3 protein: CATQGNYGYTF
clone size: -
V gene: TRBV28

CDR3 protein: CASSSGDRGRGQPQHF
clone size: -
V gene: TRBV7-2

CDR3 protein: CASSSYMNTEAFF
clone size: -
V gene: TRBV5-1

CDR3 protein: CASSPGQGAGEKLFF
clone size: -
V gene: TRBV3-1/TRBV3-2

CDR3 protein: CATKPWGQSNEKLFF
clone size: -
V gene: TRBV6-5

CDR3 protein: CASSLRDRGGYGYTF
clone size: -
V gene: TRBV13

CDR3 protein: CASSAAGYNYGYTF
clone size: -
V gene: TRBV2

CDR3 protein: CASSPLGGGGYTF
clone size: -
V gene: TRBV3-1/TRBV3-2

CDR3 protein: CASRTQGLNYGYTF
clone size: -
V gene: TRBV5-1

CDR3 protein: CASSPGTGASGANVLTF
clone size: -
V gene: TRBV5-1

CDR3 protein: CASSDTKTGSEKLFF
clone size: once
V gene: TRBV11-2

CDR3 protein: CASFTADRGLYGYTF
clone size: -
V gene: TRBV19

CDR3 protein: CASSKRNRGNTEAFF
clone size: -
V gene: TRBV21-1

CDR3 protein: CAWSVGTAYEQYF
clone size: few
V gene: TRBV30

CDR3 protein: CASSPWDRSNQPQHF
clone size: once
V gene: TRBV5-5

CDR3 protein: CASSRTGGIYGYTF
clone size: -
V gene: TRBV6-5

CDR3 protein: CASSITLGTLGYGYTF
clone size: -
V gene: TRBV19

CDR3 protein: CASSQDLLATGELFF
clone size: -
V gene: TRBV4-2

CDR3 protein: CASSFGQVNYGYTF
clone size: -
V gene: TRBV14

CDR3 protein: CASSNPDRPGNQPQHF
clone size: -
V gene: TRBV4-1

CDR3 protein: CASKGASNYGYTF
clone size: -
V gene: TRBV2

CDR3 protein: CASSLLAGGPGDTQYF
clone size: -
V gene: TRBV5-1

CDR3 protein: CASSRQGGSDTQYF
clone size: -
V gene: TRBV27

CDR3 protein: CASSQGFSNQPQHF
clone size: -
V gene: TRBV19

CDR3 protein: CASSLNRLAGELFF
clone size: -
V gene: TRBV7-2

CDR3 protein: CASIPNPRRQLNYGYTF
clone size: -
V gene: TRBV2

CDR3 protein: CASSSPDRGNTEAFF
clone size: once
V gene: TRBV7-9

CDR3 protein: CASSLQTGGAETQYF
clone size: -
V gene: TRBV7-9

CDR3 protein: CASSQTHTGGTNSPLHF
clone size: -
V gene: TRBV5-1

CDR3 protein: CASSFDRGPQETQYF
clone size: -
V gene: TRBV5-6

CDR3 protein: CASSLQRGGGSYNEQFF
clone size: -
V gene: TRBV11-3

CDR3 protein: CASSQAGDGYTF
clone size: -
V gene: TRBV4-2

CDR3 protein: CASSASGRSTDTQYF
clone size: -
V gene: TRBV9

CDR3 protein: CASSLTWGSSVTDTQYF
clone size: -
V gene: TRBV7-3

CDR3 protein: CASSSGQTNSPLHF
clone size: -
V gene: TRBV9

CDR3 protein: CASSQEPGVAQPQHF
clone size: -
V gene: TRBV4-2

CDR3 protein: CASSQDYPPTGQDGYTF
clone size: -
V gene: TRBV4-1

CDR3 protein: CASSDSSGRGTNEKLFF
clone size: few
V gene: TRBV2

CDR3 protein: CASSLAVSAGGLHNEQFF
clone size: -
V gene: TRBV7-6

CDR3 protein: CAIRPSGGDTEAFF
clone size: -
V gene: TRBV10-3

CDR3 protein: CASSSGPQETQYF
clone size: -
V gene: TRBV5-1

CDR3 protein: CATAQGRSYNEQFF
clone size: -
V gene: TRBV5-1

CDR3 protein: CASRERQADNQPQHF
clone size: -
V gene: TRBV6-4

CDR3 protein: CASTQGDRSNSPLHF
clone size: -
V gene: TRBV19

CDR3 protein: CASTKDRELSVF
clone size: -
V gene: TRBV7-2

CDR3 protein: CASSSWGSPGQPQHF
clone size: -
V gene: TRBV5-6